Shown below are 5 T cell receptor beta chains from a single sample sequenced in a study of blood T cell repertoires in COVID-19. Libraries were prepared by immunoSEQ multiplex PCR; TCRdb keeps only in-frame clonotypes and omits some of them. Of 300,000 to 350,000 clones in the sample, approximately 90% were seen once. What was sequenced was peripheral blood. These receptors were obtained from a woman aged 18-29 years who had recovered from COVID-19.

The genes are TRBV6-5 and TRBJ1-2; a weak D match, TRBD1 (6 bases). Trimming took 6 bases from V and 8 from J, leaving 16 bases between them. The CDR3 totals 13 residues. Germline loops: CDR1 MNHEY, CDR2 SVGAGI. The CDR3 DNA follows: TGTGCCAGCAGCGTACAGGGTTTAATGGGCTACACCTTC. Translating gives CASSVQGLMGYTF.

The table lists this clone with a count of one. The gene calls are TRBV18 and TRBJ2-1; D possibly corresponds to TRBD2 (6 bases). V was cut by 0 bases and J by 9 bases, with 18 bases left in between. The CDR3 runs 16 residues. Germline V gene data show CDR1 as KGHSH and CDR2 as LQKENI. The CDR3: CASSPPMTGDHVEQFF. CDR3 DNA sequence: TGTGCCAGCTCACCACCGATGACGGGGGACCATGTTGAGCAGTTCTTC.

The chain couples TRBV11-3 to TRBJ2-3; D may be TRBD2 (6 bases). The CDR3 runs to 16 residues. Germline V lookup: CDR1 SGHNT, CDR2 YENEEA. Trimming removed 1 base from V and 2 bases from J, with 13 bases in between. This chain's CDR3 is CASSLVIGSTTDTQYF. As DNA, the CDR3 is TGTGCCAGCAGCTTAGTGATCGGGAGTACCACAGATACGCAGTATTTT.

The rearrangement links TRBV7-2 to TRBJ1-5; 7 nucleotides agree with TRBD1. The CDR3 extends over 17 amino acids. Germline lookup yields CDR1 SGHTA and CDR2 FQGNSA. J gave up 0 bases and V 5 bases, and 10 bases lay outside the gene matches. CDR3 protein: CASSLRTGSYSNQPQHF. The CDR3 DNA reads TGTGCCAGCAGCCTGAGGACAGGATCTTATAGCAATCAGCCCCAGCATTTT.

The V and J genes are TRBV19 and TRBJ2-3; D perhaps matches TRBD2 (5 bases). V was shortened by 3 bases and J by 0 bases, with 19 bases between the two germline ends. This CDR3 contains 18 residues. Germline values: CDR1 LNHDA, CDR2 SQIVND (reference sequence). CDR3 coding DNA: TGTGCCAGTAGTATCTCCCCCCCCGGACTCCTTAGCACAGATACGCAGTATTTT. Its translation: CASSISPPGLLSTDTQYF.